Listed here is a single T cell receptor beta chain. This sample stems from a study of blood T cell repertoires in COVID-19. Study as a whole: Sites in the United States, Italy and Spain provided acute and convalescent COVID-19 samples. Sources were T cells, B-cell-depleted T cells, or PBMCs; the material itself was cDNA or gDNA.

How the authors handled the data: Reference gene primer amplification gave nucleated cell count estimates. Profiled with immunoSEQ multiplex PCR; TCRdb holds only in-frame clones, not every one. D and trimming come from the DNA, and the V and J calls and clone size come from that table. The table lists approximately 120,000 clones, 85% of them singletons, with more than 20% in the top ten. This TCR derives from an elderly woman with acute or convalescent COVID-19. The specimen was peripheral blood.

The DNA for the CDR3 is TGTGCCAGCAGTCCAAACGGGGTTAGCGGGGAGCTGTTTTTT. As protein: CASSPNGVSGELFF. The rearrangement joins TRBV2 to TRBJ2-2, with D perhaps matching TRBD2 (5 bases). V lost 5 bases, J lost 7 bases, and 14 bases lay in between. In germline, CDR1 is SNHLY, CDR2 FYNNEI. CDR3 size: 14 residues.